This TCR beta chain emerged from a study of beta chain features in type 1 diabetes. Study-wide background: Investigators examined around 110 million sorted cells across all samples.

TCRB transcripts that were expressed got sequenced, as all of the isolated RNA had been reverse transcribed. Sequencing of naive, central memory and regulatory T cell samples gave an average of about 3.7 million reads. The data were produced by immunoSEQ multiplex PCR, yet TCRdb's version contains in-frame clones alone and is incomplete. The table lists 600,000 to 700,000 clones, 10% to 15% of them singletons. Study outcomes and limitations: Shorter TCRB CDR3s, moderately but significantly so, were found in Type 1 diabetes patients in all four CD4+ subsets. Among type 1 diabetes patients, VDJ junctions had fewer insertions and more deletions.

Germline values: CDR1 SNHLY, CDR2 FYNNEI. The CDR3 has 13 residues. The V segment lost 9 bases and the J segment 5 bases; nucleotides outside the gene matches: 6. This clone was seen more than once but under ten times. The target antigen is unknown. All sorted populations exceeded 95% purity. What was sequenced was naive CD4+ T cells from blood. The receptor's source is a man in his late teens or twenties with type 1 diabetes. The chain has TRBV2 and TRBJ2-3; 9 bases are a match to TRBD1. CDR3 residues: CAREGQGRDTQYF. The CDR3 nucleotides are TGTGCCAGAGAGGGACAGGGTAGAGATACGCAGTATTTT.